The 10 T cell receptor beta chains below all came from one sample that was sequenced in a study of CD8+CD57+ T cells in acquired aplastic anemia (dated by TCRdb to the late 2010s). The instrument given in TCRdb is Illumina HiSeq 2000. Profiling of TCR beta VDJ combinations and CDR3 sequences used genomic DNA as the template. Through fastp at Q25 and MiXCR, TCRdb rebuilt clones from the public reads, retaining in-frame beta chains. Each CDR3 protein appears once, grouped with its most common genes and DNA. The sample table holds roughly 200,000 distinct CDR3 sequences, of which about 60% were seen once. The top ten constitute under 55% of the sample. The patients picked for sequencing were ones in whom flow cytometry had shown an expansion of CD8+CD57+ cells. The sequenced sample consisted of sorted CD4+, CD8+, or CD8+CD57+ T cells (not recorded which) from PBMCs. Every receptor here comes from a human donor with aplastic anemia.

This sequence joins TRBV7-6 and TRBJ2-7; D call uncertain. Per germline, CDR1 SGHVS and CDR2 FNYEAQ. The CDR3 totals 11 residues. V was cut by 4 bases and J by 5 bases, with 6 bases left in between. Here the CDR3 reads CASSSNDEQYF. The CDR3 DNA follows: TGTGCCAGCAGCTCCAATGACGAGCAGTACTTC.

Ten or more counts support this clonotype. The V call is TRBV2, the J call TRBJ2-1; 12 bases are a match to TRBD2. Germline values: CDR1 SNHLY, CDR2 FYNNEI. The junction had 4 bases not matched to a gene; V was cut back by 6 bases and J by 1 base. This CDR3 contains 16 residues. Here the CDR3 reads CASRDTSGGSYNEQFF. CDR3 DNA: TGTGCCAGCAGGGATACTAGCGGGGGGTCCTACAATGAGCAGTTCTTC.

The chain is built from TRBV12-5 and TRBJ1-1, with TRBD1 identical over 7 bases. CDR3 length: 16 amino acids. The J segment lost 1 base and the V segment lost 6 bases, leaving 11 bases of the junction unmatched. CDR1 and CDR2 from the germline V gene are LGHNT and FRNRAP. CDR3 amino acids: CASGPPSGTANTEAFF. The CDR3 DNA follows: TGTGCTAGTGGCCCCCCCTCTGGGACAGCGAACACTGAAGCTTTCTTT.

The chain couples TRBV10-3 to TRBJ1-2; 8 bases agree with TRBD1. The ends lost 6 bases at V and 8 bases at J; junction bases unmatched: 2. CDR1 is ENHRY, CDR2 SYGVKD, per germline. The CDR3 consists of 11 residues. The CDR3 is CAIRGDRGYTF. CDR3 sequence (DNA): TGTGCCATCAGGGGGGACAGGGGCTACACCTTC.

This clonotype was picked up one time. This rearrangement joins TRBV29-1 to TRBJ2-5; D remains unclear. V shed 4 bases and J shed 5 bases, with 17 bases lying between them. CDR1 is SQVTM and CDR2 is ANQGSEA in the germline V gene. This CDR3 contains 14 residues. The CDR3 DNA sequence: TGCAGCGTTGCGTCTAACGCCGGAGCTGAGACCCAGTACTTC. Protein: CSVASNAGAETQYF.

This clonotype was found a few times. This chain uses TRBV20-1 with TRBJ2-5; D is unclear. The length of the CDR3 is 12 residues. Germline lookup yields CDR1 DFQATT and CDR2 SNEGSKA (reference sequence). Trimming took off 6 bases at V and 3 bases at J, with 11 bases between the two ends. Here the CDR3 DNA reads TGCAGTGCCGACCCCCATGAAGAGACCCAGTACTTC. This sequence encodes CSADPHEETQYF.

The gene calls are TRBV9 and TRBJ2-1, with D maybe TRBD1 (6 bases). Trimming left V 3 bases short and J 4 bases short, with 11 bases between. Germline V lookup: CDR1 SGDLS, CDR2 YYNGEE. The CDR3 length is 14 residues. CDR3 protein: CASSGIQGYNEQFF. CDR3 nucleotides: TGTGCCAGCAGCGGGATACAGGGATACAATGAGCAGTTCTTC. Using reference TRBV9 and TRBJ2-1 for the parts outside the CDR3, the full variable domain is DSGVTQTPKHLITATGQRVTLRCSPRSGDLSVYWYQQSLDQGLQFLIQYYNGEERAKGNILERFSAQQFPDLHSELNLSSLELGDSALYFCASSGIQGYNEQFFGPGTRLTVL.

The table lists this clonotype with many counts. The V gene is TRBV25-1, the J gene TRBJ1-2; 11 bases are shared with TRBD1. V was clipped by 6 bases and J by 6 bases; unmatched bases: 12. In germline, CDR1 is MGHDK, CDR2 SYGVNS. The CDR3 loop spans 16 amino acids. In DNA, the CDR3 is TGTGCCAGCAGGAAGCCCGCAGGGACAGGGGGAGATGGCTACACCTTC. This sequence encodes CASRKPAGTGGDGYTF.

The chain carries TRBV20-1 and TRBJ2-7; D is perhaps TRBD2 (6 bases). The CDR3 contains 14 residues. Germline V gene sequence: CDR1 DFQATT, CDR2 SNEGSKA (reference sequence). The V and J ends lost 1 base and 2 bases respectively, with 12 bases between them. The CDR3 DNA reads TGCAGTGCTAGAGGAGGGAGGACCCCCTACGAGCAGTACTTC. This sequence encodes CSARGGRTPYEQYF.

This clonotype was recorded a few times. The chain employs TRBV15 and TRBJ2-3; tentative D call: TRBD2 (5 bases). The germline V gene encodes CDR1 LNHNV and CDR2 YYDKDF (reference sequence). Trimming removed 3 bases from V and 0 bases from J, with 13 bases in between. The CDR3 sequence is 16 residues long. The CDR3 bases are TGTGCCACCAGCAGGGTACAGCGGATTAGCACAGATACGCAGTATTTT. This sequence encodes CATSRVQRISTDTQYF.